A single sample is the source of the 10 T cell receptor beta chains below, sequenced in a study of T cell changes during pregnancy in multiple sclerosis. TCRdb's table, derived via immunoSEQ multiplex PCR, lists solely in-frame clones and lacks some. Altogether more than 50,000 clones are present, roughly 90% being singletons, with the ten largest covering roughly 3.3%. The material was peripheral blood, obtained in the first trimester of pregnancy. The receptor set was obtained from a female donor in good health, enrolled as a control in a pregnancy study.

The CDR3, as DNA: TGTGCCAGCAGTGAACGGGACAGGGGGCTCTCCTACGAGCAGTACTTC. It translates to CASSERDRGLSYEQYF. The chain combines TRBV6-1 with TRBJ2-7, with 12 bases matching TRBD1. This CDR3 is 16 amino acids long. The germline V gene has CDR1 MNHNS and CDR2 SASEGT. The J segment lost 0 bases and the V segment lost 2 bases, leaving 2 bases of the junction unmatched.

The genes are TRBV25-1 and TRBJ1-1; D unclear. This CDR3 has 15 residues. Per germline, CDR1 MGHDK and CDR2 SYGVNS. V was pared by 3 bases and J by 1 base, with 12 bases between. CDR3: CASSDRPGKNTEAFF. CDR3 nucleotides: TGTGCCAGCAGTGACAGGCCCGGGAAGAACACTGAAGCTTTCTTT. Looking up the rest from reference TRBV25-1 and TRBJ1-1 gives the full variable domain: EADIYQTPRYLVIGTGKKITLECSQTMGHDKMYWYQQDPGMELHLIHYSYGVNSTEKGDLSSESTVSRIRTEHFPLTLESARPSHTSQYLCASSDRPGKNTEAFFGQGTRLTVV.

The J gene is TRBJ1-1, the V gene TRBV7-3, with D possibly matching TRBD1 (6 bases). From germline, CDR1 is SGHTA and CDR2 FQGTGA. Trimming shortened V by 1 base and J by 2 bases, and 8 bases separated the two germline ends. There are 14 residues in the CDR3. DNA for the CDR3: TGTGCCAGCAGCTTAAGACAGGCAAACACTGAAGCTTTCTTT. As protein: CASSLRQANTEAFF. Full variable domain (remainder filled in from reference TRBV7-3 and TRBJ1-1): GAGVSQTPSNKVTEKGKYVELRCDPISGHTALYWYRQSLGQGPEFLIYFQGTGAADDSGLPNDRFFAVRPEGSVSTLKIQRTERGDSAVYLCASSLRQANTEAFFGQGTRLTVV.

This chain connects TRBV14 to TRBJ1-1, with D possibly being TRBD1 (5 bases). V was cut by 4 bases and J by 2 bases, with 8 bases left in between. The CDR3 is 13 amino acids. CDR1 SGHDN and CDR2 FVKESK come from the germline V gene. The CDR3 is CASSLQENTEAFF. The CDR3 nucleotides are TGTGCCAGCAGCCTACAGGAAAACACTGAAGCTTTCTTT.

The chain has TRBV4-2 and TRBJ1-2; 10 bases line up with TRBD1. Germline V gene data show CDR1 as LGHNA and CDR2 as YNFKEQ. Trimming at V came to 4 bases and at J to 3 bases, leaving 5 bases not matched to a gene. The length of the CDR3 is 15 residues. The CDR3 is CASSLDRGRDYGYTF. CDR3 sequence (DNA): TGTGCCAGCAGCCTTGACAGGGGGCGCGACTATGGCTACACCTTC.

This rearrangement joins TRBV7-3 to TRBJ1-5; D uncertain. CDR1 and CDR2 from the germline V gene are SGHTA and FQGTGA. The CDR3 totals 13 residues. The V gene lost 1 base and the J gene lost 7 bases, with 8 bases spanning the gap. In DNA, the CDR3 is TGTGCCAGCAGCTTAAGCGCGAGCCAGCCCCAGCATTTT. Translation gives CASSLSASQPQHF.

This chain joins TRBV4-3 and TRBJ2-1, with unresolved D. Trimming cost V 0 bases and J 8 bases, with 11 bases left between them. CDR1 is LGHNA and CDR2 is YSLEER in the germline V gene. This CDR3 is 14 amino acids long. DNA of the CDR3: TGCGCCAGCAGCCAAGAGCGGAGCTGGGATGAGCAGTTCTTC. It yields the protein CASSQERSWDEQFF.

The chain has TRBV27 and TRBJ2-2, with a weak D call TRBD1 (6 bases). Germline CDR1 is MNHEY and CDR2 is SMNVEV (reference sequence). Trimming took 8 bases from V and 0 from J, leaving 16 bases between them. This CDR3 region has 16 residues. The CDR3, as DNA: TGTGCCAGCTATAACAGGGCCTACCCGAACACCGGGGAGCTGTTTTTT. It codes for CASYNRAYPNTGELFF.

The chain's CDR3 is CASSLQAMNTEAFF. The CDR3 coding sequence is TGTGCCAGCAGCTTACAGGCGATGAACACTGAAGCTTTCTTT. This chain joins TRBV7-9 and TRBJ1-1, with D hard to call. Trimming cost V 2 bases and J 0 bases, with 7 bases left between them. Germline values: CDR1 SEHNR, CDR2 FQNEAQ (reference sequence). This CDR3 spans 14 amino acids.

This rearrangement joins TRBV5-1 to TRBJ1-1; TRBD1 matches at 11 bases. Germline assignment: CDR1 SGHRS and CDR2 YFSETQ. The V gene end was trimmed by 4 bases and the J gene end by 3 bases; junction bases not matched to a gene: 5. The CDR3 is made up of 15 amino acids. The chain's CDR3 is CASSLGQGEDTEAFF. The CDR3 DNA follows: TGCGCCAGCAGCCTGGGACAGGGGGAGGACACTGAAGCTTTCTTT.